These T cell receptor beta chains were read from a single sample in a study of patients and donors after allogeneic stem cell transplantation. TCRdb reprocessed the RT-PCR reads with MiXCR, giving one entry per CDR3 protein. The sample has hundreds of thousands of distinct CDR3 sequences, 16% seen once. The sample consisted of blood, either unsorted or a sorted T cell fraction (not recorded which). Receptors were obtained from a human donor who was either an allogeneic HSCT recipient or a stem cell or donor lymphocyte infusion donor (not recorded which). It is not recorded whose cells these are; they may come from a transplant donor. Both conserved end residues are part of each CDR3. A D gene is named only where the DNA matches it firmly. Only part of the rows carry a size: once, few, many, or a class if the clone is expanded.

J gene | clone size | D gene | V gene | CDR3 DNA | CDR3 protein
TRBJ2-7 | . | TRBD2 | TRBV5-1 | TGCGCCAGCAGCTTGAACTCCCCGGGAGGGCCCTACGAGCAGTACTTC | CASSLNSPGGPYEQYF
TRBJ2-1 | . | TRBD2 | TRBV12-3/TRBV12-4 | TGTGCCAGCAGTTTAGCTCTAGCGGGGGGTGAGCAGTTCTTC | CASSLALAGGEQFF
TRBJ2-7 | few | . | TRBV28 | TGTGCCAGCAGTCCCCTCGCGGTCCCCTCCTACGAGCAGTACTTC | CASSPLAVPSYEQYF
TRBJ2-7 | . | TRBD1 | TRBV20-1 | TGCAGTGCTAGGGTGGGACAGGACCTAACCGAGCAGTACTTC | CSARVGQDLTEQYF
TRBJ1-6 | few | . | TRBV20-1 | TGCAGTGTCCTTTCCGATGGGGGGCTAGATTCACCCCTCCACTTT | CSVLSDGGLDSPLHF
TRBJ2-5 | . | . | TRBV9 | TGTGCCAGCAGCGTAGGGCAGGGAGGATGGCTGGAAGAGACCCAGTACTTC | CASSVGQGGWLEETQYF
TRBJ2-3 | . | . | TRBV28 | TGTGCCAGCACTAGTGCGACAGATACGCAGTATTTT | CASTSATDTQYF
TRBJ1-5 | . | . | TRBV19 | TGTGCCAGTAGTATCGGAGGACAGCCCCAGCATTTT | CASSIGGQPQHF
TRBJ1-1 | . | TRBD1 | TRBV12-3/TRBV12-4 | TGTGCCAGCAGTACCAGGACAGGCCTCAACACTGAAGCTTTCTTT | CASSTRTGLNTEAFF
TRBJ2-7 | . | TRBD1 | TRBV5-1 | TGCGCCAGCAGACCCGGGACAGGGGGCCTTAGATCCTACGAGCAGTACTTC | CASRPGTGGLRSYEQYF
TRBJ1-6 | . | TRBD1 | TRBV10-2 | TGCGCCAGCAGAGTTCCGGGACAGGAGGCGTTCAATTCACCCCTCCACTTT | CASRVPGQEAFNSPLHF
TRBJ1-2 | few | TRBD1 | TRBV20-1 | TGCAGTGCTAGACCAACAGGGGTACGGCGCTACACCTTC | CSARPTGVRRYTF
TRBJ2-7 | . | TRBD1 | TRBV6-1 | TGTGCCAGCAGTGCCCGGGACAGGGGTTCCTACGAGCAGTACTTC | CASSARDRGSYEQYF
TRBJ2-7 | . | . | TRBV20-1 | TGCAGTGCTAGTTTGGGCAGGGACGAGCAGTACTTC | CSASLGRDEQYF
TRBJ1-1 | few | . | TRBV5-1 | TGCGCCAGCAGCTTGGGCAGGAACTCCATGAACACTGAAGCTTTCTTT | CASSLGRNSMNTEAFF
TRBJ2-3 | . | TRBD1 | TRBV11-2 | TGTGCCAGCAGCCACATTACACAGGCTTCCCCAGGGGGAGATACGCAGTATTTT | CASSHITQASPGGDTQYF
TRBJ1-1 | few | TRBD1 | TRBV7-2 | TGTGCCAGCAGCGCCGGACAGGGAAGGAACACTGAAGCTTTCTTT | CASSAGQGRNTEAFF
TRBJ2-3 | few | . | TRBV5-1 | TGCGCCAGCAGCTTGGTGTCTAGCGCCACAGATACGCAGTATTTT | CASSLVSSATDTQYF
TRBJ1-5 | few | TRBD1 | TRBV7-9 | TGTGCCAGCAGCCGGGACAGGGGCTCGACTTACCATCAGCCCCAGCATTTT | CASSRDRGSTYHQPQHF
TRBJ2-2 | few | . | TRBV7-3 | TGTGCCAGCAGCTTACATTCGTGGGCAGCCAGACCCGCCACCGGGGAGCTGTTTTTT | CASSLHSWAARPATGELFF
TRBJ1-1 | many | . | TRBV5-1 | TGCGCCAGCAGCTTCCTGGGGGGAAGGAACACTGAAGCTTTCTTT | CASSFLGGRNTEAFF
TRBJ2-2 | . | . | TRBV12-3/TRBV12-4 | TGTGCCAGCAACCAATTACCAGGAGGCTTGAGGACCGGGGAGCTGTTTTTT | CASNQLPGGLRTGELFF
TRBJ2-7 | few | . | TRBV5-1 | TGCGCCAGCAGCTTGGGCCAGGGATCGGGGCTCGACTACGAGCAGTACTTC | CASSLGQGSGLDYEQYF
TRBJ2-7 | few | . | TRBV12-3/TRBV12-4 | TGTGCCAGCAGTCCCGGGGGCCCGTCTACCTACGAGCAGTACTTC | CASSPGGPSTYEQYF
TRBJ1-2 | . | TRBD1 | TRBV5-1 | TGCGCCAGCAGCTTGGCCCAGGGGGAAGACGGCTACACCTTC | CASSLAQGEDGYTF